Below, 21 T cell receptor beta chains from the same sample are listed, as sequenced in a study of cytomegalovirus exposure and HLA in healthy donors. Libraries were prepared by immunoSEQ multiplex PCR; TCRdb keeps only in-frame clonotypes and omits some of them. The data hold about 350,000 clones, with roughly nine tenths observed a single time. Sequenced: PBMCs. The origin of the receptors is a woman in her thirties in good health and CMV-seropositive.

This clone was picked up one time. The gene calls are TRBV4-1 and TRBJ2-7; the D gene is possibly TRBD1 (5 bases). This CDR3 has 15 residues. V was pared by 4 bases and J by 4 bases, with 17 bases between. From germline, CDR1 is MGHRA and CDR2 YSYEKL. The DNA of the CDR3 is TGCGCCAGCAGCCTCTCCAGTCAGGGTACGTACGAGCAGTACTTC. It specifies CASSLSSQGTYEQYF.

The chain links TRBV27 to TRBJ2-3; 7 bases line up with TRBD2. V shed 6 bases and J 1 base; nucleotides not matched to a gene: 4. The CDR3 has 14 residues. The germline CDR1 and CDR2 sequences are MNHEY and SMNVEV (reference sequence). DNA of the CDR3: TGTGCCAGCAGCGGACTAGGAGGCACAGATACGCAGTATTTT. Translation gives CASSGLGGTDTQYF.

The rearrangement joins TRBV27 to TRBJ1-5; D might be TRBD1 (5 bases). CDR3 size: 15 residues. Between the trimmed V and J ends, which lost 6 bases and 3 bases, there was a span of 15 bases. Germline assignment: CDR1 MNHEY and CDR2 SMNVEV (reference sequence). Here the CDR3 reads CASRNGAGNNQPQHF. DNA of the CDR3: TGTGCCAGCAGAAACGGGGCAGGTAACAATCAGCCCCAGCATTTT.

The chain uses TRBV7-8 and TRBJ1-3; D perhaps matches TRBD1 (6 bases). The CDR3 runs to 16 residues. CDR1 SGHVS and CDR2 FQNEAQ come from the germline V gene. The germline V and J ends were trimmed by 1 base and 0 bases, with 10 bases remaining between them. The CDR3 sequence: CASSLEGTHSGNTIYF. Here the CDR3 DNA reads TGTGCCAGCAGCTTAGAAGGGACACACTCTGGAAACACCATATATTTT.

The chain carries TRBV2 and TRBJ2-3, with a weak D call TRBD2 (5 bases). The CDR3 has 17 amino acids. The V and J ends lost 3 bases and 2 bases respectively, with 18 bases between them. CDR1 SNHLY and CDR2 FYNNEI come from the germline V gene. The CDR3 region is CASSDYIAGKATDTQYF. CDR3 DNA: TGTGCCAGCAGTGATTATATCGCCGGGAAGGCCACAGATACGCAGTATTTT.

CDR3 in amino acids: CASRMDRANTEAFF. The CDR3 DNA sequence: TGTGCCAGCAGAATGGACAGGGCTAACACTGAAGCTTTCTTT. The chain employs TRBV2 and TRBJ1-1; 8 nucleotides line up with TRBD1. Germline values: CDR1 SNHLY, CDR2 FYNNEI. The CDR3 is made up of 14 amino acids. Trimming cost V 6 bases and J 2 bases; bases outside gene matches: 5.

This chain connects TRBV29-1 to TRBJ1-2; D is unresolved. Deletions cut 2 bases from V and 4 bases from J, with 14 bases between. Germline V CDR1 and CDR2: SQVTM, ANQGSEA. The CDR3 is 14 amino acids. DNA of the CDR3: TGCAGCGTTGAAAGTCCTATAGGGTCCTATGGCTACACCTTC. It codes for CSVESPIGSYGYTF.

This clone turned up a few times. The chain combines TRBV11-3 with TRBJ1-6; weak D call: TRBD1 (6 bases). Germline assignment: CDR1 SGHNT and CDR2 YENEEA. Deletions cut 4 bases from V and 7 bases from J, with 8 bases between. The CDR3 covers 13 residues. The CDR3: CASSSTGNSPLHF. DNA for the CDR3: TGTGCCAGCAGCTCAACAGGGAATTCACCCCTCCACTTT.

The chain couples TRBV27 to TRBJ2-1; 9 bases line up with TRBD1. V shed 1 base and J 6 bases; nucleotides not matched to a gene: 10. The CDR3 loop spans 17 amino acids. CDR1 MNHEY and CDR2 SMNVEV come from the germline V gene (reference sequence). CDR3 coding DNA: TGTGCCAGCAGTTTATGGCGAAGGGACAGGGCCAGCAATGAGCAGTTCTTC. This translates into CASSLWRRDRASNEQFF.

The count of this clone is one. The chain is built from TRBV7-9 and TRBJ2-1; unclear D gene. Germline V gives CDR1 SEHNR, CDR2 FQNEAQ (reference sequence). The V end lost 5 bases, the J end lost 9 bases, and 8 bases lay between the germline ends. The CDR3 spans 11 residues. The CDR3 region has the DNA TGTGCCAGCAGCGCAAACTTTGAGCAGTTCTTC. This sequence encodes CASSANFEQFF. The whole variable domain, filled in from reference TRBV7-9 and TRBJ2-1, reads DTGVSQNPRHKITKRGQNVTFRCDPISEHNRLYWYRQTLGQGPEFLTYFQNEAQLEKSRLLSDRFSAERPKGSFSTLEIQRTEQGDSAMYLCASSANFEQFFGPGTRLTVL.

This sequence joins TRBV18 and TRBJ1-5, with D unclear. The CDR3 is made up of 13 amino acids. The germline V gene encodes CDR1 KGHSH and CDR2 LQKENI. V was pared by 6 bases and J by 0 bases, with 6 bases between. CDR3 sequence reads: CASSLGSNQPQHF. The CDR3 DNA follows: TGTGCCAGCTCCCTCGGTAGCAATCAGCCCCAGCATTTT.

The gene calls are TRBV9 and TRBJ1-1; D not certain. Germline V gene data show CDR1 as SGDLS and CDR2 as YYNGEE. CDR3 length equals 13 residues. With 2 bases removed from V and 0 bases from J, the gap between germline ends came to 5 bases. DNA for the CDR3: TGTGCCAGCAGCGTCACAATGAACACTGAAGCTTTCTTT. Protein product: CASSVTMNTEAFF.

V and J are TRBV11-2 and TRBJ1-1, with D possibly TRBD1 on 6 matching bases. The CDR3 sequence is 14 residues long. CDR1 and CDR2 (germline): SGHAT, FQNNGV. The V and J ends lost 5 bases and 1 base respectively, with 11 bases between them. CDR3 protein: CASSRGHQNTEAFF. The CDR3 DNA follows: TGTGCCAGCAGCCGGGGACACCAGAACACTGAAGCTTTCTTT.

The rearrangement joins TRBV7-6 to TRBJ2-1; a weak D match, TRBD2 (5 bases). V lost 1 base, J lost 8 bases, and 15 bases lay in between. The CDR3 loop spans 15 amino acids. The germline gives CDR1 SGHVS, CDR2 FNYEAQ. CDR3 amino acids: CASSLELVGQDEQFF. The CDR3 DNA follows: TGTGCCAGCAGCTTAGAACTAGTAGGGCAAGATGAGCAGTTCTTC.

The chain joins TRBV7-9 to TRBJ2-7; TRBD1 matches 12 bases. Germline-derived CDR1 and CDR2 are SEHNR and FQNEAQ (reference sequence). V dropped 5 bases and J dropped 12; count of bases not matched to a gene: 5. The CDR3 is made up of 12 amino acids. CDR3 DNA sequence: TGTGCCAGCAGCCTCCGGGACAGGGGGCTGTACTTC. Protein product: CASSLRDRGLYF.

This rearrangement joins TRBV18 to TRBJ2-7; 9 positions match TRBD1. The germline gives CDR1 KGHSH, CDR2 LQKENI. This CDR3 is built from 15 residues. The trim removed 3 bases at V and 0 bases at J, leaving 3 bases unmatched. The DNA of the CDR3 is TGTGCCAGCTCACCTGGGACAGGGCACTCCTACGAGCAGTACTTC. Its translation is CASSPGTGHSYEQYF.

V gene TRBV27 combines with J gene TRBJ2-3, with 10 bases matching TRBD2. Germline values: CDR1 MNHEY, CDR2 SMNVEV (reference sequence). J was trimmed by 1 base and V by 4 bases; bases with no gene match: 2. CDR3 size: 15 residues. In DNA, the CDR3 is TGTGCCAGCAGTTGGGGGACTAGCGGCACAGATACGCAGTATTTT. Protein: CASSWGTSGTDTQYF.

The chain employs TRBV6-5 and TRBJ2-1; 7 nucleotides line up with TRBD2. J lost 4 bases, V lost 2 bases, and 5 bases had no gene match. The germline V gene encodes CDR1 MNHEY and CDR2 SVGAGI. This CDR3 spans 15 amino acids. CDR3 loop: CASSYRLADYNEQFF. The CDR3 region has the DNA TGTGCCAGCAGTTACCGGCTAGCGGATTACAATGAGCAGTTCTTC.

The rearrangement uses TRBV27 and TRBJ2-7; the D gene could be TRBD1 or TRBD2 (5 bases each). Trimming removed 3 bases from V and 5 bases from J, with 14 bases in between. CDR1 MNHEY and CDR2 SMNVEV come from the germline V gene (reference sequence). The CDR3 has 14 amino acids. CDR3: CASSLRQRGHEQYF. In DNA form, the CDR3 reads TGTGCCAGCAGTTTGAGACAGAGGGGCCACGAGCAGTACTTC.

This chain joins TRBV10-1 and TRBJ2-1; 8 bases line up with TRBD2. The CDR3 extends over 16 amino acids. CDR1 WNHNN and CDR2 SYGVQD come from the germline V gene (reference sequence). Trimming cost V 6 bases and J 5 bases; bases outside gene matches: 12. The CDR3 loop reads CASRGLTGGPDNEQFF. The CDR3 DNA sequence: TGCGCCAGCAGGGGACTGACGGGGGGGCCGGACAATGAGCAGTTCTTC.

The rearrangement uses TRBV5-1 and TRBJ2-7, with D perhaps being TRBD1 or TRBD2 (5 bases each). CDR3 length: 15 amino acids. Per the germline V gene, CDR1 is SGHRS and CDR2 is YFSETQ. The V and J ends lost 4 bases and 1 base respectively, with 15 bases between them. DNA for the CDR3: TGCGCCAGCAGCCTCCGGGACCCCTCTTCCTACGAGCAGTACTTC. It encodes CASSLRDPSSYEQYF.